This is a list of T cell receptor beta chains from one sample in a study of blood T cells in healthy people across ages. In TCRdb, the 5' RACE reads were re-called with MiXCR into one record per CDR3 protein. This sample has more than 500,000 distinct CDR3 sequences; roughly a quarter occur once, and the top ten carry about 18%. Sequencing input: blood. These receptors were taken from a woman in her 70s in good health. CDR3s include the opening cysteine and the closing phenylalanine or tryptophan. The order of the fields is J gene, clone size, V gene, D gene, CDR3 protein, CDR3 DNA. A D gene is named only where the DNA matches it firmly. Rows may omit the clone size; those that give it use once, few, many or a size class.

j_call: TRBJ2-3; clone_size: -; v_call: TRBV20-1; d_call: -; cdr3_aa: CSARASTDTQYF; cdr3_nt: TGCAGTGCCCGGGCTAGCACAGATACGCAGTATTTT
j_call: TRBJ1-3; clone_size: few; v_call: TRBV2; d_call: -; cdr3_aa: CASSEGGNTIYF; cdr3_nt: TGTGCCAGCAGTGAAGGGGGAAACACCATATATTTT
j_call: TRBJ2-1; clone_size: few; v_call: TRBV7-3; d_call: TRBD1; cdr3_aa: CASSFGQGRDEQFF; cdr3_nt: TGTGCCAGCAGCTTTGGACAGGGTAGGGATGAGCAGTTCTTC
j_call: TRBJ2-1; clone_size: -; v_call: TRBV10-3; d_call: -; cdr3_aa: CAISPGLNNEQFF; cdr3_nt: TGTGCCATCAGCCCCGGACTGAACAATGAGCAGTTCTTC
j_call: TRBJ2-1; clone_size: once; v_call: TRBV7-2; d_call: -; cdr3_aa: CASSSPGIYNEQFF; cdr3_nt: TGTGCCAGCAGCTCCCCTGGGATCTACAATGAGCAGTTCTTC
j_call: TRBJ2-2; clone_size: -; v_call: TRBV15; d_call: -; cdr3_aa: CATSRETWTGELFF; cdr3_nt: TGTGCCACCAGCAGAGAAACATGGACCGGGGAGCTGTTTTTT
j_call: TRBJ2-7; clone_size: -; v_call: TRBV4-1; d_call: TRBD1; cdr3_aa: CASSPKDRDGYEQYF; cdr3_nt: TGCGCCAGCAGCCCTAAGGACAGGGACGGCTACGAGCAGTACTTC
j_call: TRBJ1-1; clone_size: -; v_call: TRBV6-5; d_call: -; cdr3_aa: CASRGDSTEAFF; cdr3_nt: TGTGCCAGCAGAGGGGACTCCACTGAAGCTTTCTTT
j_call: TRBJ1-1; clone_size: -; v_call: TRBV6-2/TRBV6-3; d_call: -; cdr3_aa: CASSYPYGGTEAFF; cdr3_nt: TGTGCCAGCAGTTATCCCTACGGCGGAACTGAAGCTTTCTTT
j_call: TRBJ2-1; clone_size: few; v_call: TRBV20-1; d_call: -; cdr3_aa: CSANHEGEQQFF; cdr3_nt: TGCAGTGCCAACCATGAGGGGGAACAGCAGTTCTTC
j_call: TRBJ1-5; clone_size: -; v_call: TRBV21-1; d_call: -; cdr3_aa: CASSNDRYKLEQPQHF; cdr3_nt: TGTGCCAGCAGCAACGATCGGTACAAGTTGGAGCAGCCCCAGCATTTT
j_call: TRBJ2-6; clone_size: -; v_call: TRBV4-3; d_call: -; cdr3_aa: CASSQGGRANVLTF; cdr3_nt: TGCGCCAGCAGCCAAGGAGGAAGAGCCAACGTCCTGACTTTC
j_call: TRBJ1-2; clone_size: -; v_call: TRBV6-2/TRBV6-3; d_call: -; cdr3_aa: CASSATGRGYTF; cdr3_nt: TGTGCCAGCAGTGCGACAGGACGTGGCTACACCTTC
j_call: TRBJ1-4; clone_size: few; v_call: TRBV4-3; d_call: -; cdr3_aa: CASSPGREEKLFF; cdr3_nt: TGCGCCAGCAGCCCGGGCAGGGAGGAAAAACTGTTTTTT
j_call: TRBJ2-5; clone_size: few; v_call: TRBV5-1; d_call: -; cdr3_aa: CASSPGRGMGETQYF; cdr3_nt: TGCGCCAGCAGCCCCGGAAGGGGTATGGGAGAGACCCAGTACTTC
j_call: TRBJ2-1; clone_size: -; v_call: TRBV20-1; d_call: -; cdr3_aa: CSAPGGGLSAEQFF; cdr3_nt: TGCAGTGCGCCAGGGGGGGGCCTCTCCGCTGAGCAGTTCTTC
j_call: TRBJ2-2; clone_size: -; v_call: TRBV24-1; d_call: TRBD1; cdr3_aa: CATSDPGTGTNTGELFF; cdr3_nt: TGTGCCACCAGTGACCCCGGGACAGGAACGAACACCGGGGAGCTGTTTTTT
j_call: TRBJ2-1; clone_size: -; v_call: TRBV20-1; d_call: TRBD2; cdr3_aa: CSARVDDGTSGPPFRGQFF; cdr3_nt: TGCAGTGCTAGAGTAGACGACGGGACTAGCGGGCCACCATTCAGGGGGCAGTTCTTC
j_call: TRBJ2-5; clone_size: few; v_call: TRBV20-1; d_call: -; cdr3_aa: CSARATQLGLQETQYF; cdr3_nt: TGCAGTGCTAGAGCAACTCAACTAGGTCTACAAGAGACCCAGTACTTC